This passage covers 8 T cell receptor beta chains from one sample sequenced in a study of blood T cell repertoires in COVID-19. Assay: immunoSEQ multiplex PCR; the TCRdb copy retains only in-frame clones and omits some. The profile shows around 30,000 clones, 85% to 90% of them singletons. What was sequenced was peripheral blood. Source of these receptors: a man in his fifties or sixties with active COVID-19.

This rearrangement joins TRBV7-8 to TRBJ2-7; no reliable D call. The CDR3 has 12 residues. Between the trimmed V and J ends, which lost 5 bases and 0 bases, there was a span of 5 bases. Per germline, CDR1 SGHVS and CDR2 FQNEAQ. The chain's CDR3 is CASSANSYEQYF. CDR3 coding DNA: TGTGCCAGCAGCGCTAACTCCTACGAGCAGTACTTC.

The gene calls are TRBV19 and TRBJ2-1; a possible D gene is TRBD1 (5 bases). Germline V gene sequence: CDR1 LNHDA, CDR2 SQIVND (reference sequence). With 10 bases removed from V and 12 bases from J, the gap between germline ends came to 25 bases. The CDR3 has 14 amino acids. CDR3 nucleotide sequence: TGTGCCACCTCATCACAGGCCAGTCATAGGTTGCAGTTCTTC. Residues: CATSSQASHRLQFF.

J is TRBJ2-7 and V is TRBV6-5, with 11 bases matching TRBD1. The germline CDR1 and CDR2 sequences are MNHEY and SVGAGI. This CDR3 is built from 15 residues. The trim removed 5 bases at V and 0 bases at J, leaving 3 bases unmatched. CDR3 coding DNA: TGTGCCAGCAGTCGGGGACAGGGGGTCTCCTACGAGCAGTACTTC. Encoded protein: CASSRGQGVSYEQYF.

This clone was recorded a few times. The chain joins TRBV6-6 to TRBJ1-6; D ambiguous. The CDR3 consists of 13 residues. Between the trimmed V and J ends, which lost 2 bases and 7 bases, there was a span of 6 bases. Germline loops: CDR1 MNHNY, CDR2 SVGAGI (reference sequence). The CDR3 protein is CASSYGANSPLHF. CDR3 DNA: TGTGCCAGCAGTTACGGAGCCAATTCACCCCTCCACTTT.

This chain links TRBV4-3 with TRBJ2-3, with D possibly TRBD1 on 5 matching bases. CDR3 length equals 13 residues. Per germline, CDR1 LGHNA and CDR2 YSLEER. V was pared by 4 bases and J by 6 bases, with 11 bases between. The DNA of the CDR3 is TGCGCCAGCAGCCCATGGACACGGGATACGCAGTATTTT. As protein: CASSPWTRDTQYF.

V usage is TRBV2 and J usage is TRBJ1-2, with TRBD1 identical over 8 bases. V lost 6 bases, J lost 5 bases, and 14 bases stayed unmatched. This CDR3 has 16 residues. The germline CDR1 and CDR2 sequences are SNHLY and FYNNEI. The DNA of the CDR3 is TGTGCCAGCAGGGCCGGCGCCTTGGGACAGGTATATGGCTACACCTTC. Amino acid sequence: CASRAGALGQVYGYTF.

CDR3 region: CASSEDGGWTGQVYEQYF. CDR3 sequence (DNA): TGTGCCAGCAGTGAAGATGGAGGGTGGACAGGGCAGGTGTACGAGCAGTACTTC. The chain has TRBV6-1 and TRBJ2-7, with 8 bases identical to TRBD1. Germline-derived CDR1 and CDR2 are MNHNS and SASEGT. The CDR3 has 18 amino acids. Trimming removed 1 base from V and 4 bases from J; junction bases left unmatched: 15.

This clone was seen only once. This chain joins TRBV5-4 and TRBJ2-1; TRBD2 agrees at 11 bases. Germline V gives CDR1 SGHNT, CDR2 YYREEE (reference sequence). V shed 0 bases and J 6 bases; nucleotides not matched to a gene: 5. The CDR3 is 16 residues long. For the CDR3, the DNA is TGTGCCAGCAGCTTGGTAGCGGGGGGGCCCCGCAATGAGCAGTTCTTC. Translated, it gives CASSLVAGGPRNEQFF.